This T cell receptor (beta chain) stems from a study of CD8+CD57+ T cells in acquired aplastic anemia. Patients picked for sequencing had shown CD8+CD57+ cell expansion detected by flow cytometry. Acquired aplastic anemia of severe grade affected all patients. Patients were treatment-naive when blood was sampled. This clonotype has just a few counts. Its antigen is still unknown. Findings and limits, study-wide: Twenty-nine shared CD8+ CDR3s appeared highly expressed within patients' immunodominant clones. Patients versus controls showed no significant CD8+ Simpson's diversity difference.

Genomic DNA, serving as template, underwent TCR beta VDJ and CDR3 profiling. Using its own MiXCR run on the reads, TCRdb lists one record per CDR3 protein. Of 150,000 to 180,000 distinct CDR3 sequences in the sample, about 54% are singletons; the top ten hold about an eighth. The sequenced material came from sorted CD4+, CD8+, or CD8+CD57+ T cells (not recorded which) from PBMCs. This sequence was found in a human donor with aplastic anemia.

The CDR3 sequence is CSARGTSVNEQFF. For the CDR3, the DNA is TGCAGTGCCCGGGGGACTAGCGTGAATGAGCAGTTCTTC. The chain carries TRBV20-1 and TRBJ2-1, with TRBD2 identical over 10 bases. The CDR3 has 13 residues. V shed 6 bases and J 7 bases; nucleotides not matched to a gene: 6. Germline V gene lookup returns CDR1 DFQATT and CDR2 SNEGSKA (reference sequence).